This T cell receptor (beta chain) was sequenced in a study of T cell repertoires in cytomegalovirus infection. In the study overall: Shared public TCR beta signatures pointed to both CMV infection and a matching HLA type.

CDR1 and CDR2 (germline): SQVTM, ANQGSEA. With V trimmed by 4 bases and J by 5 bases, 10 bases remained unmatched. The CDR3 is 14 residues long. Notes on the study in general: Individuals carrying CMV plus the relevant HLA were identified by cumulative frequency of public TCR beta families. The study found HLA-C-restricted CMV-specific TCR beta clonotypes dominating the ex vivo response.

Regarding this clonotype: Its antigen remains unidentified.

TCRdb recomputed calls from the reads with MiXCR, one row per CDR3 protein. Of 490,000 or so distinct CDR3 sequences detected, around 11% appear once; the ten largest clones hold more than 8.5%. The chain is built from TRBV29-1 and TRBJ2-5; TRBD2 agrees at 7 bases. This TCR derives from a human donor in good health (CMV status not recorded). Some clones in this sample may be carry-over from other donors' samples. The sequenced material came from PBMCs. Here the CDR3 DNA reads TGCAGCGTTGCGGGTGGGGGGGTTCTGGAGACCCAGTACTTC. Encoded protein: CSVAGGGVLETQYF.